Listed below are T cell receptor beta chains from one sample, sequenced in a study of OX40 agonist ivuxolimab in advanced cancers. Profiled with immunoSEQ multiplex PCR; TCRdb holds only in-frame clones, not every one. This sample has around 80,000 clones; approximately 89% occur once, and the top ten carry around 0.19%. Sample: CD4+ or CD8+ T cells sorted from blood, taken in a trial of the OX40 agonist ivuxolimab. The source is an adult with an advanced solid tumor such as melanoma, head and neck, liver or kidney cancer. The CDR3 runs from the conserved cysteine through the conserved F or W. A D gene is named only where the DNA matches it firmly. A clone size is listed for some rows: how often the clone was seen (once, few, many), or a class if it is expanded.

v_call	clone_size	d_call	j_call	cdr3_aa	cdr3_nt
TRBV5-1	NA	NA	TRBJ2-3	CASSLESTDTQYF	TGCGCCAGCAGCTTGGAGTCCACAGATACGCAGTATTTT
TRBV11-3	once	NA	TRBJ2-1	CASSFEGNEQFF	TGTGCCAGCAGCTTTGAGGGTAATGAGCAGTTCTTC
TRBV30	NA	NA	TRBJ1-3	CAFSSDSGNTIYF	TGTGCCTTCAGTTCCGACTCTGGAAACACCATATATTTT
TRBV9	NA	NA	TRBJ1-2	CASSVVSGYGYTF	TGTGCCAGCAGCGTAGTGTCAGGCTATGGCTACACCTTC
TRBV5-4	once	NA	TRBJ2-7	CASSLAPGFNEQYF	TGTGCCAGCAGCTTAGCCCCAGGGTTCAACGAGCAGTACTTC
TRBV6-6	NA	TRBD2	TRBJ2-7	CASSSSGSSYEQYF	TGTGCCAGCAGTTCTAGCGGTTCGAGTTACGAGCAGTACTTC
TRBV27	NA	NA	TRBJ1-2	CASRRRDNLYGYTF	TGTGCCAGCCGCCGGAGGGACAACCTCTATGGCTACACCTTC
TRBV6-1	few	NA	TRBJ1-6	CASSEVQPGNNSPLHF	TGTGCCAGCAGTGAAGTACAGCCGGGAAATAATTCACCCCTCCACTTT
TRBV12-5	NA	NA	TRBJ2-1	CASGLSGYNEQFF	TGTGCTAGTGGTTTGTCGGGGTACAATGAGCAGTTCTTC
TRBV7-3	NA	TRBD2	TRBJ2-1	CASSPTGTSFYEQFF	TGTGCCAGCAGCCCAACCGGGACTAGCTTCTATGAGCAGTTCTTC
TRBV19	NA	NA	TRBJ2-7	CASSISFNYEQYF	TGTGCCAGTAGTATAAGCTTCAACTACGAGCAGTACTTC
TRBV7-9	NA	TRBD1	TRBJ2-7	CASSPGTVIHEQYF	TGTGCCAGCAGCCCCGGGACAGTTATCCACGAGCAGTACTTC
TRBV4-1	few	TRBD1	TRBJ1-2	CASSKTGASEYTF	TGCGCCAGCAGCAAGACAGGGGCCTCGGAATACACCTTC
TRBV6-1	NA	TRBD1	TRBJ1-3	CASSEARWAGGTGNTIYF	TGTGCCAGCAGTGAAGCGCGCTGGGCAGGGGGCACTGGAAACACCATATATTTT
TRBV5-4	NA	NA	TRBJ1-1	CASSPGIQGEAFF	TGTGCCAGCAGCCCAGGGATACAGGGAGAAGCTTTCTTT
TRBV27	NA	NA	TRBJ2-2	CASQPLGNTGELFF	TGTGCCAGCCAACCTCTGGGGAACACCGGGGAGCTGTTTTTT
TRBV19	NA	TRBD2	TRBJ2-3	CASRIAGTSTDTQYF	TGTGCCAGTCGTATAGCGGGGACTAGCACAGATACGCAGTATTTT
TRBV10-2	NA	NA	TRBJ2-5	CASSVRGETQYF	TGCGCCAGCAGTGTCAGGGGAGAGACCCAGTACTTC
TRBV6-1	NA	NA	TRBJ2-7	CASSETQGFSYEQYF	TGTGCCAGCAGTGAGACTCAGGGGTTCTCCTACGAGCAGTACTTC
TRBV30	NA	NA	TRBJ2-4	CAWSFGVRVAKNIQYF	TGTGCCTGGAGTTTTGGCGTACGGGTTGCCAAAAACATTCAGTACTTC
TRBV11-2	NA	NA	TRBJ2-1	CASSPVGNEQFF	TGTGCCAGCAGCCCCGTGGGCAATGAGCAGTTCTTC
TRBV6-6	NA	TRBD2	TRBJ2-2	CASSYDRLADTGELFF	TGTGCCAGCAGTTACGATAGACTAGCGGACACCGGGGAGCTGTTTTTT
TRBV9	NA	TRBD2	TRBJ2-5	CASSPRLAGGSETQYF	TGTGCCAGCAGCCCCAGACTAGCGGGGGGATCAGAGACCCAGTACTTC